The rows below give T cell receptor beta chains drawn from one sample of a study of beta chain features in type 1 diabetes. Generated by immunoSEQ multiplex PCR, the TCRdb table keeps only in-frame clones and is missing some. The sample shows about 160,000 clones, about 9% of them seen only once. Sequenced material: central memory CD4+ T cells from blood. Receptor source: a woman aged 18-29 years with type 1 diabetes. CDR3s include the opening cysteine and the closing phenylalanine or tryptophan. D genes are given only for firm matches. Only part of the rows carry a size: once, few, many, or a class if the clone is expanded.

length	size	D	V	J	CDR3	DNA
11	-	-	TRBV7-9	TRBJ2-1	CASSLSYEQFF	TGTGCCAGCAGCCTAAGCTATGAGCAGTTCTTC
13	-	-	TRBV7-2	TRBJ2-2	CASRFSETGELFF	TGTGCCAGCAGGTTTAGCGAAACCGGGGAGCTGTTTTTT
15	few	-	TRBV15	TRBJ1-2	CATSRVGRAEDGYTF	TGTGCCACCAGCAGGGTGGGGAGGGCTGAGGATGGCTACACCTTC
13	-	-	TRBV2	TRBJ1-1	CASSVGENTEAFF	TGTGCCAGCAGTGTAGGGGAGAACACTGAAGCTTTCTTT
17	few	TRBD2	TRBV28	TRBJ2-7	CASSLSLGLAGRYEQYF	TGTGCCAGCAGTTTATCACTTGGACTAGCGGGACGCTACGAGCAGTACTTC
15	few	-	TRBV11-1	TRBJ2-7	CASSFGRVSSYEQYF	TGTGCCAGCAGCTTCGGTAGAGTTAGCTCCTACGAGCAGTACTTC
14	few	-	TRBV18	TRBJ2-2	CASSGDTYTGELFF	TGTGCCAGCTCGGGGGACACCTACACCGGGGAGCTGTTTTTT
14	-	TRBD2	TRBV6-5	TRBJ2-3	CAISENIAGGPSYF	TGTGCCATCAGTGAGAACATAGCGGGGGGGCCGTCGTATTTT
13	-	-	TRBV29-1	TRBJ2-3	CSVGGPAVDTQYF	TGCAGCGTTGGCGGCCCGGCTGTAGATACGCAGTATTTT
15	-	TRBD2	TRBV25-1	TRBJ2-3	CATGTSGSGSDTQYF	TGTGCCACCGGGACTAGCGGGAGTGGGTCAGATACGCAGTATTTT
16	-	TRBD2	TRBV10-3	TRBJ2-5	CAISGTSGGNVETQYF	TGTGCCATCAGTGGGACTAGCGGGGGGAACGTAGAGACCCAGTACTTC
12	few	-	TRBV29-1	TRBJ1-2	CSVVDGNYGYTF	TGCAGCGTTGTCGACGGGAACTATGGCTACACCTTC
17	few	TRBD2	TRBV9	TRBJ2-2	CASSARAAGRYTGELFF	TGTGCCAGCAGCGCTCGGGCAGCGGGACGGTACACCGGGGAGCTGTTTTTT
13	-	-	TRBV25-1	TRBJ1-2	CASGQTENYGYTF	TGTGCCAGCGGACAAACGGAAAACTATGGCTACACCTTC
16	-	-	TRBV7-8	TRBJ1-2	CASSFGQGGVGYGYTF	TGTGCCAGCAGCTTCGGTCAGGGAGGAGTTGGTTATGGCTACACCTTC
14	-	-	TRBV6-1	TRBJ1-5	CASRVSTGNQPQHF	TGTGCCAGCAGAGTATCTACAGGGAACCAGCCCCAGCATTTT
14	few	-	TRBV6-1	TRBJ2-3	CASRVTVLTDTQYF	TGTGCCAGCAGAGTGACAGTACTCACAGATACGCAGTATTTT
18	-	TRBD2	TRBV7-8	TRBJ2-2	CASTSRSSGGRNTGELFF	TGTGCCAGCACCTCCCGGAGTAGCGGGGGGCGGAACACCGGGGAGCTGTTTTTT
9	-	-	TRBV3-1/TRBV3-2	TRBJ2-7	CASSHSLWF	TGTGCCAGCAGCCACTCACTTTGGTTC
14	few	-	TRBV11-1	TRBJ2-5	CASSLEGRLETQYF	TGTGCCAGCAGCTTAGAGGGGCGGTTGGAGACCCAGTACTTC
19	-	TRBD2	TRBV5-4	TRBJ2-7	CASSTPVGLAGVSSYEQYF	TGTGCCAGCAGCACTCCGGTCGGGCTAGCGGGAGTCTCATCCTACGAGCAGTACTTC
15	many	-	TRBV29-1	TRBJ2-7	CSVARQVSSPYEQYF	TGCAGCGTTGCGAGACAGGTTTCTAGTCCCTACGAGCAGTACTTC
17	-	TRBD2	TRBV30	TRBJ2-5	CAWSGSKLAGGTKTQYF	TGTGCCTGGAGTGGCAGCAAGCTAGCGGGAGGTACAAAGACCCAGTACTTC
16	few	TRBD1	TRBV30	TRBJ1-5	CAWSVLGTVSNQPQHF	TGTGCCTGGAGTGTACTTGGGACAGTGAGCAATCAGCCCCAGCATTTT
14	-	TRBD1	TRBV6-6	TRBJ1-6	CASEPGQGTSPLHF	TGTGCCAGCGAACCGGGACAGGGCACTTCACCCCTCCACTTT
14	many	TRBD1	TRBV7-9	TRBJ1-5	CASSLGQGGQPQHF	TGTGCCAGCAGCTTAGGGCAGGGGGGTCAGCCCCAGCATTTT
16	few	TRBD2	TRBV5-1	TRBJ2-1	CASSPGGGQSYNEQFF	TGCGCCAGCAGCCCCGGGGGGGGGCAGTCCTACAATGAGCAGTTCTTC
17	few	TRBD1	TRBV4-3	TRBJ1-1	CASSQESWDRATTEAFF	TGCGCCAGCAGCCAAGAAAGTTGGGACAGGGCTACCACTGAAGCTTTCTTT
13	few	TRBD1	TRBV29-1	TRBJ2-3	CSGSDRGSDTQYF	TGCAGCGGGTCGGACAGGGGATCAGATACGCAGTATTTT
14	few	TRBD1	TRBV7-6	TRBJ1-5	CASSYRTGSQPQHF	TGTGCCAGCAGCTATCGGACAGGGAGTCAGCCCCAGCATTTT
15	few	-	TRBV18	TRBJ1-1	CASSPTAAEDTEAFF	TGTGCCAGCTCACCAACCGCCGCGGAGGACACTGAAGCTTTCTTT
15	few	TRBD2	TRBV11-3	TRBJ2-1	CASSLAAGTNNEQFF	TGTGCCAGCAGCTTAGCCGCCGGGACTAACAATGAGCAGTTCTTC
13	-	TRBD2	TRBV5-1	TRBJ2-1	CASSGLAENEQFF	TGCGCCAGCAGTGGACTAGCGGAAAATGAGCAGTTCTTC
13	-	-	TRBV29-1	TRBJ2-3	CSVENNWRDTQYF	TGCAGCGTTGAAAATAACTGGCGGGATACGCAGTATTTT
13	-	-	TRBV7-2	TRBJ2-5	CASSLGAAETQYF	TGTGCCAGCAGCCTTGGGGCTGCGGAGACCCAGTACTTC
13	-	-	TRBV10-3	TRBJ2-7	CAIAGGRLYEQYF	TGTGCCATCGCGGGCGGAAGGCTCTACGAGCAGTACTTC
17	-	TRBD2	TRBV5-1	TRBJ2-3	CASSLAPTSGAGDTQYF	TGCGCCAGCAGCTTAGCGCCGACTAGCGGGGCTGGAGATACGCAGTATTTT
16	-	TRBD1	TRBV5-1	TRBJ1-1	CASSFALGQGSAEAFF	TGCGCCAGCAGCTTCGCGTTAGGACAGGGTTCGGCTGAAGCTTTCTTT
15	-	-	TRBV7-4	TRBJ1-5	CASSPGRVGNQPQHF	TGTGCCAGCAGCCCGGGGAGGGTTGGCAATCAGCCCCAGCATTTT
16	-	-	TRBV18	TRBJ2-1	CASSPPQGGSYNEQFF	TGTGCCAGCTCACCCCCCCAGGGGGGCTCCTACAATGAGCAGTTCTTC